These 5 T cell receptor beta chains were all obtained from the same sample, sequenced in a study of Ad26.COV2.S vaccination and SARS-CoV-2 variants. The repertoire was sequenced with immunoSEQ multiplex PCR; TCRdb's copy has only in-frame clones and lacks some. The profile shows 350,000 to 500,000 clones, 80% to 95% of them singletons. Indicated treatment: about 20 received Ad26.COV2.S at low or high dose, single or two shots; about 5 received placebo; per-sample allocation not given. Collection of samples fell on day 63 after the first vaccine or placebo injection. The sample consisted of peripheral blood, taken in a trial of Ad26.COV2.S vaccine versus placebo. These receptors were collected from a person aged 18-60 years who received the Ad26.COV2.S COVID-19 vaccine or a placebo.

The chain couples TRBV9 to TRBJ2-2, with 9 bases matching TRBD2. The junction had 10 bases not matched to a gene; V was cut back by 4 bases and J by 6 bases. Germline CDR1 and CDR2: SGDLS and YYNGEE. The CDR3 is made up of 16 amino acids. In nucleotides, the CDR3 is TGTGCCAGCAGCCCAAGAGGCGGGAGGGTACCCGGGGAGCTGTTTTTT. The encoded protein is CASSPRGGRVPGELFF.

The gene calls are TRBV7-3 and TRBJ2-5; a weak D match, TRBD2 (5 bases). This CDR3 has 13 residues. Germline CDR1 reads SGHTA; CDR2 reads FQGTGA. Trimming pared 1 base from V and 5 bases from J, leaving 8 bases between. In DNA form, the CDR3 reads TGTGCCAGCAGCTTAAACCCTAGCGAGACCCAGTACTTC. It codes for CASSLNPSETQYF.

The rearrangement uses TRBV7-8 and TRBJ2-6; 10 nucleotides line up with TRBD1. Per the germline V gene, CDR1 is SGHVS and CDR2 is FQNEAQ. The CDR3 is 18 residues long. J gave up 1 base and V 3 bases, and 6 bases lay outside the gene matches. The CDR3 loop is CASSFPRDRGSGANVLTF. DNA for the CDR3: TGTGCCAGCAGCTTCCCCCGGGACAGGGGTTCTGGGGCCAACGTCCTGACTTTC.

Concerning this clone: A much larger clone sits a single nucleotide away, making a read error possible. This chain links TRBV15 with TRBJ1-2, with D possibly being TRBD1 (6 bases). This CDR3 spans 15 amino acids. Germline CDR1 is LNHNV and CDR2 is YYDKDF (reference sequence). V lost 0 bases, J lost 4 bases, and 12 bases lay in between. The CDR3 DNA sequence: TGTGCCACCAGCAGAGATCCGGGGGCGGGCTATGGCTACACCTTC. This sequence encodes CATSRDPGAGYGYTF.

The rearrangement uses TRBV29-1 and TRBJ2-1; possible D gene TRBD1, 5 bases. Between the trimmed V and J ends, which lost 7 bases and 1 base, there was a span of 11 bases. The CDR3 covers 13 residues. Germline V gene sequence: CDR1 SQVTM, CDR2 ANQGSEA. The CDR3 nucleotides are TGCAGCGCCAGACAGATATCCTACAATGAGCAGTTCTTC. Translated: CSARQISYNEQFF.